This entry lists 9 T cell receptor beta chains sequenced from one sample in a study of long-term antiretroviral therapy in people with HIV. Investigators performed immunoSEQ version v3.0 at survey level. Generated by immunoSEQ multiplex PCR, the TCRdb table keeps only in-frame clones and is missing some. The sample contains approximately 15,000 clones, around 80% of which appear only once. The material sequenced was unsorted PBMCs, taken 0.1 years after starting antiretroviral therapy. These TCRs come from a man aged 18 to 30 with HIV.

The chain is built from TRBV4-3 and TRBJ1-4, with a possible D match to TRBD1 (5 bases). Trimming shortened V by 1 base and J by 4 bases, and 16 bases separated the two germline ends. The CDR3 runs to 17 residues. Germline V lookup: CDR1 LGHNA, CDR2 YSLEER. CDR3 sequence reads: CASSQGAGGSDNEKLFF. The CDR3 DNA follows: TGCGCCAGCAGCCAAGGGGCTGGGGGGTCCGATAATGAAAAACTGTTTTTT.

The CDR3 loop is CASSPTTALGTEAFF. For the CDR3, the DNA is TGTGCCAGCAGCCCTACGACAGCCCTGGGCACTGAAGCTTTCTTT. The chain employs TRBV6-6 and TRBJ1-1; possible D gene TRBD1, 5 bases. Germline CDR1 and CDR2: MNHNY and SVGAGI (reference sequence). The CDR3 is 15 amino acids. V lost 6 bases and J lost 4, with 18 bases in between.

CDR3 sequence reads: CSVVEGGKLFF. The DNA for the CDR3 is TGCAGCGTTGTAGAAGGTGGAAAACTGTTTTTT. The chain uses TRBV29-1 and TRBJ1-4; D is undetermined. Germline V gene lookup returns CDR1 SQVTM and CDR2 ANQGSEA. V was pared by 4 bases and J by 10 bases, with 10 bases between. This CDR3 region has 11 residues.

The V and J genes are TRBV2 and TRBJ1-5; TRBD1 matches at 11 bases. The V and J ends lost 6 bases and 5 bases, in that order; junction bases with no gene match: 6. Germline CDR1 reads SNHLY; CDR2 reads FYNNEI. This CDR3 has 15 residues. The CDR3 DNA sequence: TGTGCCAGCAGGGACGGGACAGGGGGATATCAGCCCCAGCATTTT. As protein: CASRDGTGGYQPQHF.

The rearrangement links TRBV10-3 to TRBJ1-5; D unclear. The CDR3 runs 14 residues. Per germline, CDR1 ENHRY and CDR2 SYGVKD. Trimming cost V 4 bases and J 0 bases, with 7 bases left between them. The CDR3 loop reads CAISAPDSNQPQHF. CDR3 nucleotides: TGTGCCATCAGTGCCCCAGATAGCAATCAGCCCCAGCATTTT.

The chain joins TRBV2 to TRBJ2-1; D is uncertain. V lost 7 bases, J lost 0 bases, and 13 bases lay in between. Germline V gives CDR1 SNHLY, CDR2 FYNNEI. The CDR3 spans 15 residues. CDR3 sequence reads: CASTFDPSSYNEQFF. In nucleotides, the CDR3 is TGTGCCAGCACCTTTGACCCAAGCTCCTACAATGAGCAGTTCTTC. The full variable domain, completed using reference TRBV2 and TRBJ2-1, is EPEVTQTPSHQVTQMGQEVILRCVPISNHLYFYWYRQILGQKVEFLVSFYNNEISEKSEIFDDQFSVERPDGSNFTLKIRSTKLEDSAMYFCASTFDPSSYNEQFFGPGTRLTVL.

This clone occurred once. This chain connects TRBV5-1 to TRBJ1-5, with a weak D call TRBD1 (5 bases). The germline gives CDR1 SGHRS, CDR2 YFSETQ. The CDR3 length is 15 residues. V gave up 5 bases and J gave up 7 bases, with 19 bases separating them. This chain's CDR3 is CASRIDWDQRQPQHF. Here the CDR3 DNA reads TGCGCCAGCAGGATTGATTGGGACCAGAGGCAGCCCCAGCATTTT.

This chain joins TRBV9 and TRBJ2-7, with D unclear. Germline V gives CDR1 SGDLS, CDR2 YYNGEE. The V end was cut by 0 bases, the J end by 5 bases, with 9 bases between. The CDR3 is 13 amino acids. The CDR3 DNA sequence: TGTGCCAGCAGCGTAGGGGGTTGGGACGAGCAGTACTTC. As protein: CASSVGGWDEQYF.

The V and J genes are TRBV7-2 and TRBJ2-5; D is perhaps TRBD2 (6 bases). V dropped 2 bases and J dropped 5 bases, with 15 bases sitting between them. CDR3 length equals 15 residues. Germline CDR1 SGHTA, CDR2 FQGNSA. As DNA, the CDR3 is TGTGCCAGCAGCTTAAATGCGGGAACGGGGGAGACCCAGTACTTC. Its protein is CASSLNAGTGETQYF.